This TCR beta chain is drawn from a study of cytomegalovirus exposure and HLA in healthy donors. Study as a whole: According to later analysis, the same platform produced the approximately 130 validation and 600 to 800 first-cohort repertoires.

Study results and caveats: The investigators catalogued 150 or so TCR beta chains as cytomegalovirus-associated. A few of the chains that were CMV-associated were confirmed in vitro to be specific for CMV antigens.

TCRdb's copy holds only in-frame clones and misses some; the assay was immunoSEQ multiplex PCR. The sample records 300,000 to 400,000 clones, roughly 88% being singletons. This CDR3 region has 16 residues. V lost 7 bases and J 0 bases, leaving 17 bases between the germline ends. Germline V gene sequence: CDR1 MRHNA, CDR2 SNTAGT. To note about this clone: Its antigen is currently unknown.

This TCR was recovered from a man younger than 40 in good health and CMV-seronegative. The V and J genes are TRBV6-4 and TRBJ2-3; D call uncertain. Specimen: PBMCs. CDR3 nucleotide sequence: TGTGCCAGCAAAGACATGGGCCTATCTAGCACAGATACGCAGTATTTT. Translating gives CASKDMGLSSTDTQYF.